The clone carrying this T cell receptor (beta chain) was found many times. The sample comes from a study of T cells after yellow fever vaccination. TCRdb processed the 5' RACE reads anew with MiXCR; each CDR3 protein has one entry. Of about 320,000 distinct CDR3 sequences listed, 3.5% to 5% were seen once; the top ten hold around 19%. The CDR3 consists of 13 residues. CDR1 and CDR2 (germline): SGHNT, YYREEE (reference sequence). V dropped 4 bases and J dropped 2; count of bases not matched to a gene: 2. This TCR was sampled from a man between 18 and 35 years old who received the YFV17D yellow fever vaccine. The sample here was PBMCs, taken 15 days after the yellow fever booster vaccination. The rearrangement links TRBV5-4 to TRBJ2-5; 7 bases line up with TRBD2. Written as DNA, the CDR3 is TGTGCCAGCAGCCGGACTAGACAAGAGACCCAGTACTTC. Its translation: CASSRTRQETQYF.